One and the same sample provided the 30 T cell receptor beta chains below, sequenced in a study of cytomegalovirus exposure and HLA in healthy donors. Primers included in the PCR were 60 Vbeta and 13 Jbeta primers. Sequencing used immunoSEQ multiplex PCR; TCRdb keeps in-frame clones, though not all of them. The repertoire consists of around 92,000 clones, with more than 75% occurring once and the leading ten covering about 8%. The sequenced material came from PBMCs. Receptor source: a human donor in good health.

The sample holds many counts of this clone. The rearrangement links TRBV7-9 to TRBJ1-2, with unresolved D. V lost 9 bases and J lost 4, with 18 bases in between. This CDR3 comprises 14 residues. From germline, CDR1 is SEHNR and CDR2 FQNEAQ (reference sequence). CDR3 residues: CASTIHGEGYGYTF. The DNA for the CDR3 is TGTGCCAGTACCATTCATGGGGAGGGCTATGGCTACACCTTC. The complete variable domain, with remaining parts taken from reference TRBV7-9 and TRBJ1-2, reads DTGVSQNPRHKITKRGQNVTFRCDPISEHNRLYWYRQTLGQGPEFLTYFQNEAQLEKSRLLSDRFSAERPKGSFSTLEIQRTEQGDSAMYLCASTIHGEGYGYTFGSGTRLTVV.

To note about this clone: Other DNA sequences from this sample encode an identical CDR3 as well. V and J are TRBV5-1 and TRBJ2-3; possible D gene TRBD2, 6 bases. Deletions cut 0 bases from V and 0 bases from J, with 11 bases between. This CDR3 has 16 amino acids. Germline V gives CDR1 SGHRS, CDR2 YFSETQ. CDR3 DNA sequence: TGCGCCAGCAGCTTGGATGGGGCGGGGAGCACAGATACGCAGTATTTT. Protein sequence: CASSLDGAGSTDTQYF.

The V gene is TRBV18, the J gene TRBJ1-1; D gene ambiguous. Between the trimmed V and J ends, which lost 6 bases and 1 base, there was a span of 9 bases. Germline V gene sequence: CDR1 KGHSH, CDR2 LQKENI. This CDR3 has 13 amino acids. CDR3 amino acids: CASSSAKNTEAFF. DNA of the CDR3: TGTGCCAGCTCCAGTGCAAAGAACACTGAAGCTTTCTTT.

The rearrangement joins TRBV6-1 to TRBJ2-1; D is ambiguous. CDR3 length: 13 residues. Germline V gives CDR1 MNHNS, CDR2 SASEGT. V was shortened by 11 bases and J by 12 bases, with 23 bases between the two germline ends. In DNA, the CDR3 is TGTGCCGCCTCCGTGGAGTCTAACTTTGCGCAGTTCTTC. Its translation is CAASVESNFAQFF.

CDR3: CASSEQQGGVYEQYF. The CDR3 DNA follows: TGCGCCAGCAGCGAGCAACAGGGGGGGGTTTACGAGCAGTACTTC. The rearrangement links TRBV5-1 to TRBJ2-7, with D possibly matching TRBD1 (8 bases). The V and J ends lost 4 bases and 4 bases respectively, with 18 bases between them. CDR1 and CDR2 (germline): SGHRS, YFSETQ. The CDR3 is 15 residues long.

The J gene is TRBJ1-2, the V gene TRBV5-4; 8 nucleotides match TRBD1. The V and J ends lost 3 bases and 5 bases, in that order; junction bases with no gene match: 9. CDR3 length: 15 amino acids. Germline V gene sequence: CDR1 SGHNT, CDR2 YYREEE (reference sequence). The CDR3 loop reads CASSSPGGSGYGYTF. For the CDR3, the DNA is TGTGCCAGCAGCTCCCCAGGGGGCTCAGGTTATGGCTACACCTTC.

The chain couples TRBV14 to TRBJ2-3; TRBD2 is a possible D gene (6 bases). Germline CDR1 SGHDN, CDR2 FVKESK. Trimming pared 1 base from V and 14 bases from J, leaving 22 bases between. The CDR3 sequence is 15 residues long. CDR3 amino acids: CASSQVGRDALGWYF. The CDR3 DNA reads as TGTGCCAGCAGCCAAGTAGGGCGGGATGCCCTCGGTTGGTATTTT.

This chain connects TRBV27 to TRBJ2-1, with 9 bases that match TRBD1. With 6 bases clipped from V and 10 bases from J, the junction kept 10 bases outside the gene matches. The CDR3 is made up of 14 amino acids. Germline V gene data show CDR1 as MNHEY and CDR2 as SMNVEV (reference sequence). CDR3 in DNA: TGTGCCAGCAGGATACAGGGGGCTTCTCGCGAGCAGTTCTTC. This codes for CASRIQGASREQFF.

In DNA form, the CDR3 reads TGCAGCGTTCGAACTAGCGGGACCCACGAGCAGTACTTC. Translation gives CSVRTSGTHEQYF. The V and J genes are TRBV29-1 and TRBJ2-5; 10 bases fit TRBD2. The end of the DNA aligns better with TRBJ2-7, so the J call may be wrong. This CDR3 is 13 amino acids long. Germline assignment: CDR1 SQVTM and CDR2 ANQGSEA.

CDR3 bases: TGCGCCAGCAGCGCCCCCGCACTCATGAACACTGAAGCTTTCTTT. Its protein is CASSAPALMNTEAFF. This chain uses TRBV4-1 with TRBJ1-1; no firm D call. V dropped 5 bases and J dropped 0 bases, with 13 bases sitting between them. This CDR3 is 15 amino acids long. CDR1 is MGHRA and CDR2 is YSYEKL in the germline V gene.

V and J are TRBV6-5 and TRBJ1-1; D remains ambiguous. This CDR3 is built from 15 residues. V was pared by 4 bases and J by 1 base, with 13 bases between. Looked up from germline, CDR1 is MNHEY and CDR2 is SVGAGI. The CDR3 nucleotides are TGTGCCAGCAGTTCCGGGGTTTGGGAGAACACTGAAGCTTTCTTT. This translates into CASSSGVWENTEAFF.

The chain couples TRBV6-5 to TRBJ2-5; weak D call: TRBD2 (6 bases). Germline CDR1 is MNHEY and CDR2 is SVGAGI. Trimming shortened V by 2 bases and J by 4 bases, and 14 bases separated the two germline ends. This CDR3 has 15 amino acids. Here the CDR3 reads CASSYVGRAGETQYF. The CDR3, as DNA: TGTGCCAGCAGTTACGTGGGGCGAGCGGGAGAGACCCAGTACTTC.

This rearrangement joins TRBV10-3 to TRBJ1-2; D perhaps matches TRBD1 (6 bases). The CDR3 is 15 residues long. V was cut by 2 bases and J by 6 bases, with 16 bases left in between. The germline CDR1 and CDR2 sequences are ENHRY and SYGVKD. The CDR3 region is CAISENVGGTDGYTF. For the CDR3, the DNA is TGTGCCATCAGTGAGAATGTAGGGGGAACAGATGGCTACACCTTC.

V and J are TRBV15 and TRBJ2-3, with TRBD2 matching 10 bases. CDR1 and CDR2 from the germline V gene are LNHNV and YYDKDF (reference sequence). The CDR3 runs 16 residues. V was clipped by 5 bases and J by 2 bases; unmatched bases: 7. CDR3 nucleotides: TGTGCCACCAGCCCCTGGACTAGCGGATCCACAGATACGCAGTATTTT. It is translated as CATSPWTSGSTDTQYF.

DNA for the CDR3: TGTGCCACCCGGGAATTGGCCTCCTACGAGCAGTACTTC. The encoded protein is CATRELASYEQYF. This chain uses TRBV6-1 with TRBJ2-7; possibly TRBD2 for D (5 bases). From germline, CDR1 is MNHNS and CDR2 SASEGT. CDR3 length equals 13 residues. V lost 10 bases and J lost 0, with 13 bases in between.

Here the CDR3 DNA reads TGTGCCACCAGGACAGGGATCATGAACACTGAAGCTTTCTTT. Translation: CATRTGIMNTEAFF. The chain uses TRBV15 and TRBJ1-1, with TRBD1 identical over 7 bases. The germline CDR1 and CDR2 sequences are LNHNV and YYDKDF (reference sequence). The CDR3 runs 14 residues. V lost 6 bases, J lost 0 bases, and 4 bases stayed unmatched.

CDR3 DNA sequence: TGTGCCAGTAGGAAGCAGGGAGGGAACCAAGAGACCCAGTACTTC. Translating it yields CASRKQGGNQETQYF. The chain has TRBV19 and TRBJ2-5; TRBD2 matches 7 bases. Germline V gene sequence: CDR1 LNHDA, CDR2 SQIVND (reference sequence). CDR3 size: 15 residues. Losses at the gene ends were 6 bases for V and 0 bases for J; bases not matched to a gene: 7.

This CDR3 reads CASSLVAGVGSTGELFF. In DNA, the CDR3 is TGTGCCAGCAGCTTAGTAGCGGGAGTAGGAAGTACCGGGGAGCTGTTTTTT. The chain is built from TRBV11-3 and TRBJ2-2, with 9 bases lining up with TRBD2. Germline V gene data show CDR1 as SGHNT and CDR2 as YENEEA. The CDR3 is 17 amino acids. V trimming: 1 base; J trimming: 5 bases; junction bases outside the gene matches: 8. The full variable domain, its missing parts supplied by reference TRBV11-3 and TRBJ2-2, is EAGVVQSPRYKIIEKKQPVAFWCNPISGHNTLYWYLQNLGQGPELLIRYENEEAVDDSQLPKDRFSAERLKGVDSTLKIQPAELGDSAVYLCASSLVAGVGSTGELFFGEGSRLTVL.

This chain joins TRBV7-8 and TRBJ2-1; TRBD1 matches 10 bases. Germline loops: CDR1 SGHVS, CDR2 FQNEAQ. The CDR3 has 16 residues. V trimming: 2 bases; J trimming: 5 bases; junction bases outside the gene matches: 6. The CDR3 reads CASSLRGTGVNNEQFF. The CDR3 DNA is TGTGCCAGCAGCTTAAGAGGGACAGGGGTGAACAATGAGCAGTTCTTC. The full variable domain, rest sourced from reference TRBV7-8 and TRBJ2-1, is GAGVSQSPRYKVAKRGQDVALRCDPISGHVSLFWYQQALGQGPEFLTYFQNEAQLDKSGLPSDRFFAERPEGSVSTLKIQRTQQEDSAVYLCASSLRGTGVNNEQFFGPGTRLTVL.

In its sample, this clone was seen once. This rearrangement joins TRBV18 to TRBJ2-4; 7 bases fit TRBD2. V was clipped by 6 bases and J by 2 bases; unmatched bases: 13. The germline CDR1 and CDR2 sequences are KGHSH and LQKENI. The CDR3 sequence is 17 residues long. CDR3 nucleotide sequence: TGTGCCAGCTCGCTCCAGAGACTAGCTGAGACCAAAAACATTCAGTACTTC. It encodes CASSLQRLAETKNIQYF.

Only a few counts were recorded for this clone. V usage is TRBV19 and J usage is TRBJ2-5; D perhaps matches TRBD1 (5 bases). The germline V and J ends were trimmed by 2 bases and 6 bases, with 13 bases remaining between them. CDR1 LNHDA and CDR2 SQIVND come from the germline V gene (reference sequence). This CDR3 comprises 14 residues. The CDR3 spells CASSIQGRQKTQYF. The DNA for the CDR3 is TGTGCCAGTAGTATACAGGGTCGGCAAAAGACCCAGTACTTC.

This clone was counted once. The CDR3 DNA sequence: TGTGCCAGCAGTGGGTTCCTAGCGGGGACATCCTACGAGCAGTACTTC. Translation: CASSGFLAGTSYEQYF. The V and J genes are TRBV6-1 and TRBJ2-7; TRBD2 agrees at 9 bases. The germline gives CDR1 MNHNS, CDR2 SASEGT. The ends lost 4 bases at V and 1 base at J; junction bases unmatched: 8. This CDR3 comprises 16 residues.

This chain links TRBV7-2 with TRBJ1-2; D not certain. Germline CDR1 and CDR2: SGHTA and FQGNSA. V lost 0 bases, J lost 8 bases, and 16 bases lay in between. The CDR3 consists of 15 residues. CDR3 region: CASSLAYKDSGGYTF. CDR3 DNA: TGTGCCAGCAGCTTAGCGTACAAGGACTCGGGGGGCTACACCTTC.

V and J are TRBV5-4 and TRBJ1-1; D might be TRBD1 (6 bases). Germline assignment: CDR1 SGHNT and CDR2 YYREEE (reference sequence). V was pared by 0 bases and J by 5 bases, with 14 bases between. The CDR3 extends over 15 amino acids. The CDR3 bases are TGTGCCAGCAGCTTGGACGGCAGGGGAGTGACTGAAGCTTTCTTT. Its protein is CASSLDGRGVTEAFF.

V is TRBV19 and J is TRBJ2-7; TRBD2 agrees at 13 bases. The J segment lost 3 bases and the V segment lost 5 bases, leaving 10 bases of the junction unmatched. This CDR3 is built from 17 residues. Germline values: CDR1 LNHDA, CDR2 SQIVND (reference sequence). CDR3 amino acids: CASSLRPGLAGSYEQYF. CDR3 nucleotides: TGTGCCAGTAGTCTCCGTCCGGGACTAGCGGGAAGCTACGAGCAGTACTTC.

This clone was seen only a few times. This chain connects TRBV5-4 to TRBJ2-7; D is perhaps TRBD1 (5 bases). Trimming shortened V by 5 bases and J by 2 bases, and 17 bases separated the two germline ends. CDR3 length: 15 amino acids. Germline CDR1 SGHNT, CDR2 YYREEE (reference sequence). CDR3 nucleotides: TGTGCCAGCAGTTCTGGGGTGACAGTAACCTACGAGCAGTACTTC. Encoded protein: CASSSGVTVTYEQYF.

V gene TRBV10-2 combines with J gene TRBJ2-4; 8 nucleotides agree with TRBD1. V was pared by 10 bases and J by 1 base, with 9 bases of the junction left unmatched. The CDR3 spans 15 residues. Germline-derived CDR1 and CDR2 are WSHSY and SAAADI. The CDR3 sequence: CATLPTGEAKNIQYF. DNA for the CDR3: TGCGCCACACTACCGACAGGGGAGGCCAAAAACATTCAGTACTTC.

Notes on this clone: This could be a read error, since a much larger clone is one nucleotide away. This chain links TRBV7-9 with TRBJ2-5, with D possibly TRBD2 on 6 matching bases. The end of the DNA aligns better with TRBJ2-7, so the J call may be wrong. The CDR3 has 11 amino acids. Germline V CDR1 and CDR2: SEHNR, FQNEAQ (reference sequence). The CDR3 sequence is CSVGRDYEQYF. CDR3 nucleotides: TGTTCCGTCGGGCGGGACTACGAGCAGTACTTC.

This clone came up a few times. This chain uses TRBV4-1 with TRBJ1-1, with TRBD1 matching 8 bases. Trimming removed 1 base from V and 5 bases from J; junction bases left unmatched: 12. Germline V gene data show CDR1 as MGHRA and CDR2 as YSYEKL. The CDR3 is 17 residues long. CDR3 DNA: TGCGCCAGCAGCCAAGCTGTGCTCCGGGACAGGAGAACTGAAGCTTTCTTT. Protein: CASSQAVLRDRRTEAFF.

The V gene is TRBV7-2, the J gene TRBJ1-1, with a weak D call TRBD1 (6 bases). Germline CDR1 is SGHTA and CDR2 is FQGNSA. This CDR3 is 11 amino acids long. V lost 7 bases, J lost 6 bases, and 9 bases lay in between. CDR3 residues: CASIQGSEAFF. As DNA, the CDR3 is TGTGCCAGCATCCAGGGGTCTGAAGCTTTCTTT.